This TCR beta chain came from a study of blood T cells in healthy people across ages (dated by TCRdb to about 2015). A note on the overall study: In model experiments, template switching captured roughly one uniquely barcoded TCR beta cDNA molecule for every two T cells. Age-related changes in TCR beta repertoire diversity were measured in the study by deep sequencing normalized with unique cDNA molecular identifiers. Four age groups were formed from the donors: young (average roughly 15 years), middle-aged (around 37), aged (approximately 60) and long-lived (approximately 78). To avoid experimental bias, donors of different ages were spread randomly across the sequencing lanes. For two donors (one aged 18 to 29 and one aged 80 or older), the study analyzed two additional independent replicas of 1 million unique cDNA reads from the same blood draw. The investigation overall reported the following: The percentage of naive T cells measured by flow cytometry correlated strongly with observed TCR beta diversity. Estimates of total diversity based on one million sequenced T cells were considered lower bounds and underestimates. As age increased, observed TCR beta diversity per million T cells dropped in a roughly linear way, and a significant reduction was already evident by age around 41. Since profiling was done on bulk unsorted PBMCs, naive and antigen-experienced compartments could not be conclusively compared. The long-lived group showed more naive CD4+ T cells, fewer expanded clones and increased TCR diversity than the aged group, suggesting age selection. Because the CMV infection status of the donors was unknown, age-related changes in expanded clonotypes may potentially have been confounded.

To prepare the library, 5' RACE was applied. The sequencing machine was an Illumina HiSeq 2500. The second PCR ran for about 7 to 11 cycles and used a J-beta primer mix along with a sample-barcoded 5' primer. A template-switch 5' adaptor carrying 12 random nucleotides introduced a unique molecular identifier onto each TCR beta cDNA molecule. Each sample yielded at least 2.5 million CDR3-containing paired-end reads. The Mint cDNA synthesis kit, primed by a TRBC-specific oligonucleotide, was used to synthesize first-strand cDNA from all RNA. Following uracil-DNA glycosylase treatment, a first 18-cycle PCR with universal primers M1SS and BC2_uni_R was performed on all cDNA. Processing in the source paper ran as follows. Normalization of each sample was performed by random selection of 1 million high-quality reads, each carrying a distinct molecular identifier. Instead of being binned into consensus sequences, reads with shared molecular identifiers were discarded. MiTCR, with a Q25 quality threshold and the strictest error-elimination algorithm, was used for CDR3 identification, clonotype clustering and error correction. Lower-bound total TCR beta diversity was estimated with a nonparametric unseen species model using Euler transformation. TCRdb reran the public reads through fastp at Q25 and MiXCR, keeping productive beta chains. Rows are combined by CDR3 protein, so each entry shows the most common genes and DNA. TCRdb, not the authors, supplied the V and J calls. This sample is represented by approximately 880,000 distinct CDR3 sequences; roughly 50% of them were singletons. Clones ranked in the top ten supply under 15% of the sample.

This clonotype was counted only a few times. Its antigen is not yet known. No clone much larger than this one lies a single base away; base qualities are absent. The CDR3, cysteine through phenylalanine, is 14 amino acids long. Kept here is only the CDR3 DNA, which spans 42 bases and is read in frame from base 1. CDR1 and CDR2, per the germline V gene (reference sequence), are SEHNR and FQNEAQ. Relative to germline, V is missing 5 bases and J is missing 2 bases, with 4 bases of the junction outside any gene match. Systemically healthy Caucasian individuals from Russia, 35 to 50 in total and aged roughly 6 to 100 years, were included as donors. Each donor gave around 9.8 milliliters of peripheral blood, collected into EDTA-treated Vacutainer tubes. Ficoll-Paque density-gradient centrifugation was used to isolate PBMCs, with at least 7 million per sample. Total RNA, at least 6 micrograms per sample, was extracted from PBMCs with Trizol reagent. For every donor, an aliquot of PBMCs went through flow cytometry to measure the percentages of naive CD45RAhigh/CD27high T cells.

The receptor was isolated from a man aged 25 to 45 in good health. The rearrangement combines TRBV7-9 with TRBJ2-3; 7 central bases correspond to TRBD1. Sequences were obtained from blood. The CDR3 in this case is CASSPQGFTDTQYF. The DNA sequence is as follows: TGTGCCAGCAGCCCACAGGGGTTCACAGATACGCAGTATTTT.